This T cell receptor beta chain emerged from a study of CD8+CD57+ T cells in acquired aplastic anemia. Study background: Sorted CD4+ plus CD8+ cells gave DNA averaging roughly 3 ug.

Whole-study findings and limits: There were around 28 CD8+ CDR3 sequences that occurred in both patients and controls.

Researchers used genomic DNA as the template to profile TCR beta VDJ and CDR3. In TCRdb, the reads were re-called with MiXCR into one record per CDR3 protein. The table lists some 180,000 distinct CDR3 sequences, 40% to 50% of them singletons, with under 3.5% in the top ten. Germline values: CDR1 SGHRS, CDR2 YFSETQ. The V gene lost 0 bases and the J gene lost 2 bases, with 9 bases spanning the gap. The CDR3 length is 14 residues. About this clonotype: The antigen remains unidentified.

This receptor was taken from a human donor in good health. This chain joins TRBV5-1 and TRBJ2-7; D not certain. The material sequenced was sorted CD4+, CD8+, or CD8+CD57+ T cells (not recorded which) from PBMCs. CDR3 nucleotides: TGCGCCAGCAGCTTGGAGGGCTCACCCTACGAGCAGTACTTC. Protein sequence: CASSLEGSPYEQYF.